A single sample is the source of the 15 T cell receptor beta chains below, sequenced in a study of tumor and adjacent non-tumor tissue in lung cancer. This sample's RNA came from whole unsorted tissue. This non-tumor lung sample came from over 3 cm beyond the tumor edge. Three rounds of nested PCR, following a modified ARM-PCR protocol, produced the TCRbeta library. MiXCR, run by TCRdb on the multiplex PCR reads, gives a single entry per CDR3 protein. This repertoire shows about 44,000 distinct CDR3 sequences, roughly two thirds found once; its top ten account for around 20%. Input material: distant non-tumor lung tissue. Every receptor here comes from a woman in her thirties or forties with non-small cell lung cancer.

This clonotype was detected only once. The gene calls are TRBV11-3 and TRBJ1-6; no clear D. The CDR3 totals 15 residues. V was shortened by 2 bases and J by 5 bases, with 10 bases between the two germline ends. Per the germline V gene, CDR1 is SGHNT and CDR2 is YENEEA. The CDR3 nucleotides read TGTGCCAGCAGCTTACAGGATTTAAATAATTCACCCCTCCACTTT. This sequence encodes CASSLQDLNNSPLHF.

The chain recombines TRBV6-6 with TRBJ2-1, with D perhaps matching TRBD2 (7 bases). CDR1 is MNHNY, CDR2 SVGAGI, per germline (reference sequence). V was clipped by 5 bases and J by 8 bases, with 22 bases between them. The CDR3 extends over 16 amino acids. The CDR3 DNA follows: TGTGCCAGCAGTAGACAAGCGGGACACGTTACAGATGAGCAGTTCTTC. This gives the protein CASSRQAGHVTDEQFF.

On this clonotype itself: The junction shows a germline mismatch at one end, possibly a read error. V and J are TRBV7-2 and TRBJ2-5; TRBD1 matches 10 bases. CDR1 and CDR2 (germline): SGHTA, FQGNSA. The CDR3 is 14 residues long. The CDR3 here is CASRMGQGRETQYF. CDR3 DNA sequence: TGTGCCAGCCGCATGGGACAGGGGCGGGAGACCCAATACTTC.

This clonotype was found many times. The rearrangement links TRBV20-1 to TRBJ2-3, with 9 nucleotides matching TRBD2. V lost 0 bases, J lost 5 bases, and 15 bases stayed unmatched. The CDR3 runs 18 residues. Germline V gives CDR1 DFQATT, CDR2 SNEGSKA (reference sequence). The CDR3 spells CSARDIKRGGGAQDTQYF. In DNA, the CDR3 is TGCAGTGCTAGAGATATTAAGCGTGGCGGGGGGGCCCAAGATACGCAGTATTTT.

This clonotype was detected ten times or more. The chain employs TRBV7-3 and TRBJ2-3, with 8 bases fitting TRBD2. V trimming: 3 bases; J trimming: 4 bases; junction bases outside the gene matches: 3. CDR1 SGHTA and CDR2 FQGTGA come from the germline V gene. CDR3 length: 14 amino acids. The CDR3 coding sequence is TGTGCCAGCAGCTTTTCGGGGGGGTCAGATACGCAGTATTTT. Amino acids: CASSFSGGSDTQYF.

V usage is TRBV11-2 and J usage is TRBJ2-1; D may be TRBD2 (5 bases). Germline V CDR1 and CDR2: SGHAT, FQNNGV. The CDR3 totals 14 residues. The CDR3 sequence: CASGLGNSYNEQFF. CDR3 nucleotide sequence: TGTGCAAGCGGCTTAGGGAATAGCTACAATGAGCAGTTCTTC.

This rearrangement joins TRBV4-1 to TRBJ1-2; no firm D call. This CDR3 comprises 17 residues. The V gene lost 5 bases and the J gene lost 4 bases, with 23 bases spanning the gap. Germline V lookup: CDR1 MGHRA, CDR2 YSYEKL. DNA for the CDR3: TGCGCCAGCAGCAAAGCGCCGATGGTACAGCGTGGCTATGGCTACACCTTC. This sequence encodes CASSKAPMVQRGYGYTF.

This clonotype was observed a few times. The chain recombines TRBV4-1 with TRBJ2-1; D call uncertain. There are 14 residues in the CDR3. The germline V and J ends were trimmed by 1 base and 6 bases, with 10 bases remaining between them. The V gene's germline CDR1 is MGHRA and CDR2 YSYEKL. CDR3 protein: CASSQAIRLNEQFF. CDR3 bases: TGCGCCAGCAGCCAAGCTATTCGACTCAATGAGCAGTTCTTC.

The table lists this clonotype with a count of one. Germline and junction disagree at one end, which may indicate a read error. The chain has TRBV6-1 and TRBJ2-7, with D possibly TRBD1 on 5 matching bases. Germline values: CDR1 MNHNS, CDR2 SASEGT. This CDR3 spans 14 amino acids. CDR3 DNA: TGTGCCAGCGCGCGCAACGGACATGAGGACGAGCGGTACTTC. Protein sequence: CASARNGHEDERYF.

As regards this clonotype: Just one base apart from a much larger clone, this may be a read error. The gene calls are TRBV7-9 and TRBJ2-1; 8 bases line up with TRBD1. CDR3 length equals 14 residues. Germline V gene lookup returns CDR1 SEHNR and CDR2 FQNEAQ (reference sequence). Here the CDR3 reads CARSLTGVGGEQFF. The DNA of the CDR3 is TGTGCCCGCAGTTTGACAGGGGTAGGCGGTGAGCAGTTCTTC.

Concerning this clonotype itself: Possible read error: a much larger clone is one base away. This chain's CDR3 is CASSLAGSAKNVQYF. In DNA form, the CDR3 reads TGTGCCAGCAGTCTAGCGGGTTCTGCCAAAAACGTTCAGTACTTC. The rearrangement links TRBV28 to TRBJ2-4; 8 positions match TRBD2. The germline CDR1 and CDR2 sequences are MDHEN and SYDVKM. The CDR3 contains 15 residues.

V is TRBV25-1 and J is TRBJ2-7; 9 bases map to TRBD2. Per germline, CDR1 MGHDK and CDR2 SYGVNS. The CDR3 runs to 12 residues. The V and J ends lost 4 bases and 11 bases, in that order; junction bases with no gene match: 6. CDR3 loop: CASSASGDEEYF. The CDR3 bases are TGTGCCAGCAGTGCTAGCGGGGATGAGGAGTACTTC.

As DNA, the CDR3 is TGTGCCAGCAGCGGGGGCCGACAGGGTGGGAATGAAAAACTGTTTTTT. Encoded protein: CASSGGRQGGNEKLFF. The rearrangement uses TRBV6-1 and TRBJ1-4; TRBD1 matches at 7 bases. This CDR3 is 16 amino acids long. The trim removed 6 bases at V and 5 bases at J, leaving 12 bases unmatched. Per the germline V gene, CDR1 is MNHNS and CDR2 is SASEGT.

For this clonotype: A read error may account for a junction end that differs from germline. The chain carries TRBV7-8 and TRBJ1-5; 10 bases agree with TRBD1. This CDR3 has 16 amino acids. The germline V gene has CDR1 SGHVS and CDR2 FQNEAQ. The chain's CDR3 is CASFRQGAYSNQSQHF. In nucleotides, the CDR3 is TGTGCCAGCTTCCGACAGGGGGCTTATAGCAATCAGTCCCAGCATTTT.

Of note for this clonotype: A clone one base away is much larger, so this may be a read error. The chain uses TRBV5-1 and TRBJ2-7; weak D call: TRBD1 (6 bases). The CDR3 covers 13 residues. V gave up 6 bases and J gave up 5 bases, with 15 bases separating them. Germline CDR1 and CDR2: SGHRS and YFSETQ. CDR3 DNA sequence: TGCGCCAGCATTAACAGGGTGCGGGACGAGCAGTACTTC. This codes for CASINRVRDEQYF.